A single sample gave rise to the 22 T cell receptor beta chains below, sequenced in a study of blood T cell repertoires in COVID-19. Using immunoSEQ multiplex PCR, the repertoire was profiled, and TCRdb retains in-frame clones only, with some absent. The profile shows some 100,000 clones, around 78% of them singletons. The sequencing input was peripheral blood. These TCRs come from a woman aged 55-70 years with acute or convalescent COVID-19.

This chain links TRBV1 with TRBJ2-1; the tabulated D call, TRBD2, remains unverified against the DNA. TRBV1 corresponds to a pseudogene. CDR3 length: 17 amino acids. The CDR3 DNA reads TGCACCAGCAGCCGCCTCGAACGGGTCTTCTACTACAATGAGCAGTTCTTC. It is translated as CTSSRLERVFYYNEQFF.

The chain has TRBV29-1 and TRBJ1-1; no reliable D call. The CDR3 runs to 13 residues. The germline V gene has CDR1 SQVTM and CDR2 ANQGSEA. Trimming cost V 4 bases and J 0 bases, with 9 bases left between them. CDR3 in DNA: TGCAGCGTTGTGGGCAGATTGAACACTGAAGCTTTCTTT. Translation: CSVVGRLNTEAFF.

This clone was counted between two and nine times. The V and J genes are TRBV5-1 and TRBJ1-1; no firm D call. Germline lookup yields CDR1 SGHRS and CDR2 YFSETQ. The CDR3 covers 11 residues. The V end was cut by 8 bases, the J end by 5 bases, with 10 bases between. CDR3 in DNA: TGCGCCAGGGCATTTTCGACTGAAGCTTTCTTT. This sequence encodes CARAFSTEAFF.

The chain links TRBV5-5 to TRBJ1-2; 7 nucleotides align to TRBD1. The CDR3 sequence is 15 residues long. Germline V CDR1 and CDR2: SGHKS, YYEKEE (reference sequence). J lost 1 base, V lost 0 bases, and 3 bases had no gene match. CDR3 in DNA: TGTGCCAGCAGCTTGGCGACAGGGTATAACTATGGCTACACCTTC. Translating gives CASSLATGYNYGYTF. The full variable domain, completed using reference TRBV5-5 and TRBJ1-2, is DAGVTQSPTHLIKTRGQQVTLRCSPISGHKSVSWYQQVLGQGPQFIFQYYEKEERGRGNFPDRFSARQFPNYSSELNVNALLLGDSALYLCASSLATGYNYGYTFGSGTRLTVV.

This chain links TRBV27 with TRBJ2-1; 11 positions match TRBD2. Trimming took 5 bases from V and 2 from J; bases not matched to a gene: 5. Germline V gives CDR1 MNHEY, CDR2 SMNVEV (reference sequence). CDR3 length: 16 residues. The CDR3 loop reads CASSINSGGAYNEQFF. CDR3 in DNA: TGTGCCAGCAGTATTAATAGCGGGGGGGCCTACAATGAGCAGTTCTTC.

This chain connects TRBV28 to TRBJ2-7, with 9 positions matching TRBD1. The germline V gene has CDR1 MDHEN and CDR2 SYDVKM. This CDR3 spans 16 amino acids. Trimming took 5 bases from V and 5 from J; bases not matched to a gene: 13. DNA of the CDR3: TGTGCCAGCAGTCCCTCGACAGGGGGGATTTTTAACGAGCAGTACTTC. As protein: CASSPSTGGIFNEQYF.

J is TRBJ1-5 and V is TRBV2; D call uncertain. Trimming cost V 7 bases and J 0 bases, with 13 bases left between them. In germline, CDR1 is SNHLY, CDR2 FYNNEI. The CDR3 sequence is 15 residues long. DNA for the CDR3: TGTGCCAGCACCCCGCAGGTTAATAGCAATCAGCCCCAGCATTTT. The encoded protein is CASTPQVNSNQPQHF.

The DNA for the CDR3 is TGTGCCAGCAGCTTATTCGGGGGAGGGAGCACTGAAGCTTTCTTT. This gives the protein CASSLFGGGSTEAFF. The chain links TRBV7-2 to TRBJ1-1, with TRBD1 as a possible D gene (5 bases). Trimming shortened V by 2 bases and J by 4 bases, and 14 bases separated the two germline ends. Germline CDR1 and CDR2: SGHTA and FQGNSA. This CDR3 is 15 amino acids long.

This chain connects TRBV7-9 to TRBJ1-2, with D uncertain. The CDR3 contains 11 residues. The germline gives CDR1 SEHNR, CDR2 FQNEAQ (reference sequence). Trimming left V 5 bases short and J 6 bases short, with 7 bases between. For the CDR3, the DNA is TGTGCCAGCAGCCCCCTCCATGGCTACACCTTC. This gives the protein CASSPLHGYTF.

This clone was counted a few times. J is TRBJ2-1 and V is TRBV7-3, with D possibly TRBD2 on 6 matching bases. CDR3 length: 15 residues. V lost 5 bases, J lost 2 bases, and 13 bases lay in between. Looked up from germline, CDR1 is SGHTA and CDR2 is FQGTGA. CDR3 in amino acids: CASSPGDSTYNEQFF. Written as DNA, the CDR3 is TGTGCCAGCAGCCCGGGGGACTCTACCTACAATGAGCAGTTCTTC.

The CDR3 DNA follows: TGCGCCAGCAGCTTGGACAGGGAGTACAATGAGCAGTTCTTC. Translated, it gives CASSLDREYNEQFF. The chain joins TRBV5-1 to TRBJ2-1, with D maybe TRBD1 (6 bases). Per germline, CDR1 SGHRS and CDR2 YFSETQ. The V and J ends lost 0 bases and 4 bases respectively, with 8 bases between them. There are 14 residues in the CDR3. The full variable domain, rest sourced from reference TRBV5-1 and TRBJ2-1, is KAGVTQTPRYLIKTRGQQVTLSCSPISGHRSVSWYQQTPGQGLQFLFEYFSETQRNKGNFPGRFSGRQFSNSRSEMNVSTLELGDSALYLCASSLDREYNEQFFGPGTRLTVL.

V usage is TRBV25-1 and J usage is TRBJ1-1; D call uncertain. This CDR3 has 13 amino acids. Trimming shortened V by 6 bases and J by 1 base, and 9 bases separated the two germline ends. The germline V gene has CDR1 MGHDK and CDR2 SYGVNS. This CDR3 is CASRESANTEAFF. For the CDR3, the DNA is TGTGCCAGCAGGGAGTCCGCGAACACTGAAGCTTTCTTT. The full variable domain, completed using reference TRBV25-1 and TRBJ1-1, is EADIYQTPRYLVIGTGKKITLECSQTMGHDKMYWYQQDPGMELHLIHYSYGVNSTEKGDLSSESTVSRIRTEHFPLTLESARPSHTSQYLCASRESANTEAFFGQGTRLTVV.

The V and J genes are TRBV11-3 and TRBJ2-2; the match to TRBD2 covers 8 bases. Germline V gives CDR1 SGHNT, CDR2 YENEEA. Trimming took 4 bases from V and 4 from J; bases not matched to a gene: 5. This CDR3 region has 15 residues. The CDR3: CASSSAGAGTGELFF. As DNA, the CDR3 is TGTGCCAGCAGCTCAGCGGGAGCGGGCACCGGGGAGCTGTTTTTT. Drawing the rest from reference TRBV11-3 and TRBJ2-2, the complete variable domain is EAGVVQSPRYKIIEKKQPVAFWCNPISGHNTLYWYLQNLGQGPELLIRYENEEAVDDSQLPKDRFSAERLKGVDSTLKIQPAELGDSAVYLCASSSAGAGTGELFFGEGSRLTVL.

The chain combines TRBV5-1 with TRBJ2-7; 11 positions agree with TRBD2. The CDR3 consists of 15 residues. Germline-derived CDR1 and CDR2 are SGHRS and YFSETQ. The V gene end was trimmed by 0 bases and the J gene end by 5 bases; junction bases not matched to a gene: 4. The CDR3 region is CASSLVAGGPDEQYF. For the CDR3, the DNA is TGCGCCAGCAGCTTGGTAGCGGGAGGGCCGGACGAGCAGTACTTC.

V is TRBV19 and J is TRBJ2-5; no definite D call. The CDR3 extends over 15 amino acids. From germline, CDR1 is LNHDA and CDR2 SQIVND (reference sequence). V lost 5 bases and J 4 bases, leaving 17 bases between the germline ends. The CDR3 protein is CASSPRNDGRETQYF. CDR3 sequence (DNA): TGTGCCAGTAGTCCCCGAAACGATGGGCGAGAGACCCAGTACTTC.

The count of this clone is one. The J gene is TRBJ1-4, the V gene TRBV28; 7 bases are shared with TRBD1. J lost 6 bases, V lost 6 bases, and 7 bases had no gene match. This CDR3 contains 14 residues. Germline CDR1 and CDR2: MDHEN and SYDVKM. CDR3 coding DNA: TGTGCCAGCAGCACAAGACAGGGCTATGAAAAACTGTTTTTT. Translated: CASSTRQGYEKLFF.

The chain has TRBV5-1 and TRBJ2-6; D perhaps matches TRBD2 (5 bases). The V and J ends lost 0 bases and 1 base respectively, with 11 bases between them. Per the germline V gene, CDR1 is SGHRS and CDR2 is YFSETQ. This CDR3 spans 17 amino acids. CDR3 in amino acids: CASSLGPSGSGANVLTF. The CDR3 coding sequence is TGCGCCAGCAGCTTGGGGCCCTCGGGGTCTGGGGCCAACGTCCTGACTTTC.

This chain connects TRBV21-1 to TRBJ2-7; the DNA was not compared with TRBD1, the D call given in the table. TRBV21-1 constitutes a pseudogene. The CDR3 consists of 12 residues. CDR3 bases: TGTGCCAGCACCGGGACAGCCCACGAGCAGTACTTC. Amino acid sequence: CASTGTAHEQYF.

In its sample, this clone was seen a few times. This chain connects TRBV28 to TRBJ2-1; TRBD2 might be the D (6 bases). CDR3 length: 15 amino acids. Trimming stripped 6 bases from V and 5 bases from J, with 17 bases between. Germline lookup yields CDR1 MDHEN and CDR2 SYDVKM. CDR3 in amino acids: CASSPWGVRNNEQFF. The CDR3 nucleotides are TGTGCCAGCAGCCCGTGGGGGGTTAGAAACAATGAGCAGTTCTTC.

The V gene is TRBV2, the J gene TRBJ1-2; maybe TRBD1 (6 bases). The germline V and J ends were trimmed by 8 bases and 6 bases, with 16 bases remaining between them. The germline gives CDR1 SNHLY, CDR2 FYNNEI. This CDR3 is 13 amino acids long. The CDR3 is CASVEDSVNGYTF. CDR3 DNA: TGTGCCAGCGTGGAGGACAGTGTAAATGGCTACACCTTC. The full variable domain, rest sourced from reference TRBV2 and TRBJ1-2, is EPEVTQTPSHQVTQMGQEVILRCVPISNHLYFYWYRQILGQKVEFLVSFYNNEISEKSEIFDDQFSVERPDGSNFTLKIRSTKLEDSAMYFCASVEDSVNGYTFGSGTRLTVV.

J is TRBJ2-7 and V is TRBV19, with 7 bases aligning to TRBD2. V trimming: 5 bases; J trimming: 3 bases; junction bases outside the gene matches: 7. Germline V gene lookup returns CDR1 LNHDA and CDR2 SQIVND (reference sequence). The CDR3 is 14 residues long. The CDR3 reads CASSRGTTYYEQYF. DNA of the CDR3: TGTGCCAGTAGTCGCGGGACTACCTACTACGAGCAGTACTTC.

The count of this clone is one. The chain couples TRBV2 to TRBJ1-1; 9 nucleotides match TRBD1. Trimming at V came to 10 bases and at J to 1 base, leaving 4 bases not matched to a gene. Germline assignment: CDR1 SNHLY and CDR2 FYNNEI. The CDR3 covers 13 residues. CDR3 in amino acids: CATGDRANTEAFF. Here the CDR3 DNA reads TGTGCCACCGGGGACAGGGCGAACACTGAAGCTTTCTTT.